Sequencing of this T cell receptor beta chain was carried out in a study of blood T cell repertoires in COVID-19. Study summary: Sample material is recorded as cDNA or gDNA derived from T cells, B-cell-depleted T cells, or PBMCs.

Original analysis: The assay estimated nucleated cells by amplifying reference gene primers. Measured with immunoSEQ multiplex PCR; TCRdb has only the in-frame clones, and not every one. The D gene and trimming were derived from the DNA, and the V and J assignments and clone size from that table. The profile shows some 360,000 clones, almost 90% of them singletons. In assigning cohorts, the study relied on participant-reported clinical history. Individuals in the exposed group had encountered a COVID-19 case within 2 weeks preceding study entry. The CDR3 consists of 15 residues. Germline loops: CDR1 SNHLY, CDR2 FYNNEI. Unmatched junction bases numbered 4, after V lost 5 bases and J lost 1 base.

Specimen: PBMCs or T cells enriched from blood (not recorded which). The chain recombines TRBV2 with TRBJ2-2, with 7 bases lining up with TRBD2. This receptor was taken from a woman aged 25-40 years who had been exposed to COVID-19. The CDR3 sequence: CASSQSGMNTGELFF. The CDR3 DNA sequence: TGTGCCAGCAGTCAGAGCGGGATGAACACCGGGGAGCTGTTTTTT. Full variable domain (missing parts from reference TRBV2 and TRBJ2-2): EPEVTQTPSHQVTQMGQEVILRCVPISNHLYFYWYRQILGQKVEFLVSFYNNEISEKSEIFDDQFSVERPDGSNFTLKIRSTKLEDSAMYFCASSQSGMNTGELFFGEGSRLTVL.